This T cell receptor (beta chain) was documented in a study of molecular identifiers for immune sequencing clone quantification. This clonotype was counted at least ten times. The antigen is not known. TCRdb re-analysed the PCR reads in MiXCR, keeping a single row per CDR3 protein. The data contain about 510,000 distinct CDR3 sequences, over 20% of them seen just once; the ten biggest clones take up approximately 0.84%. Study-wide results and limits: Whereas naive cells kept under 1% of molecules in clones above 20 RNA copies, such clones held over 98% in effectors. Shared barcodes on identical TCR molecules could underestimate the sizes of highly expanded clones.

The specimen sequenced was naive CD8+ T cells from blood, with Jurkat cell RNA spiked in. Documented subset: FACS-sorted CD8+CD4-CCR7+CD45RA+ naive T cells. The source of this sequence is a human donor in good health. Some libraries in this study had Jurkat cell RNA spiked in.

CDR3 region: CASVPSGGAYRAYNEQFF. CDR3 nucleotides: TGTGCCAGCGTCCCTAGCGGGGGGGCCTACCGGGCCTACAATGAGCAGTTCTTC. The chain recombines TRBV6-1 with TRBJ2-1, with 12 bases lining up with TRBD2. The length of the CDR3 is 18 residues. Germline V gives CDR1 MNHNS, CDR2 SASEGT. V gave up 8 bases and J gave up 2 bases; unmatched junction bases: 13.